The rows below give T cell receptor beta chains drawn from one sample of a study of neurological immune-mediated disorders. TCRdb re-called the 5' RACE reads through MiXCR, storing one row per CDR3 protein. The table has under 100,000 distinct CDR3 sequences, under 15% seen once; the top ten hold about 4.6%. Sequences were obtained from PBMCs. These receptors were collected from a female donor with HTLV-1-associated myelopathy (HAM/TSP). Each CDR3 is given with its conserved first and last residue. The order of the fields is V gene, D gene, J gene, clone size, CDR3 protein, CDR3 DNA. D genes are given only for firm matches. For some rows the clone size is stated as once, few or many, or as a class when expanded; others skip it.

>TRBV7-2|.|TRBJ1-2|many
CASSLAGGLDGYTF
TGTGCCAGCAGCTTAGCAGGGGGGCTAGATGGCTACACCTTC
>TRBV2|TRBD1|TRBJ2-1|once
CDSSASTGAGEQFF
TGTGACAGCAGTGCATCTACAGGGGCGGGTGAACAGTTCTTC
>TRBV10-3|.|TRBJ2-5|.
CAISAKGALGIRETQYF
TGTGCCATCAGTGCGAAGGGTGCCCTAGGAATTCGAGAGACCCAGTACTTC
>TRBV5-1|.|TRBJ1-4|many
CASSLSGVEGEKLFF
TGCGCCAGCAGCTTGTCCGGGGTGGAGGGTGAAAAACTGTTTTTT
>TRBV20-1|TRBD2|TRBJ2-3|many
CSASPGLAGGLPINTQYF
TGCAGTGCTTCGCCGGGACTAGCGGGGGGTCTCCCTATAAATACGCAGTATTTT
>TRBV12-3/TRBV12-4|.|TRBJ1-2|many
CAATGPTNYGYTF
TGTGCCGCGACAGGACCCACTAACTATGGCTACACCTTC
>TRBV20-1|.|TRBJ2-4|many
CSAGSPPFNIQYF
TGCAGTGCTGGCTCCCCCCCTTTTAACATTCAGTACTTC
>TRBV20-1|TRBD1|TRBJ2-7|many
CSARDQNRGNLYEQYF
TGCAGTGCTAGAGATCAGAACAGGGGGAACCTCTACGAGCAGTACTTC
>TRBV6-6|TRBD1|TRBJ1-5|many
CASSRTGTGGGQPQHF
TGTGCCAGCAGTCGCACCGGGACAGGGGGCGGTCAGCCCCAGCATTTT
>TRBV18|TRBD1|TRBJ1-2|few
CASSPGTGENGYTF
TGTGCCAGCTCACCGGGGACAGGGGAAAACGGCTACACCTTC
>TRBV7-8|.|TRBJ1-1|many
CASSLAWTLGAHTEAFF
TGTGCCAGCAGCTTAGCGTGGACGCTGGGGGCCCACACTGAAGCTTTCTTT
>TRBV5-1|.|TRBJ1-2|many
CASSPGTSRYGYTF
TGCGCCAGCAGCCCTGGGACATCCCGCTATGGCTACACCTTC
>TRBV20-1|.|TRBJ2-7|.
CSARDQATLPGQYF
TGCAGTGCTAGAGACCAAGCCACTCTTCCCGGGCAGTACTTC
>TRBV12-3/TRBV12-4|.|TRBJ1-4|many
CASRAPGTPNGKLFF
TGTGCCAGCAGGGCACCGGGGACTCCGAACGGGAAACTGTTTTTT
>TRBV5-1|.|TRBJ2-5|many
CASSLGQAEAWETQYF
TGCGCCAGCAGCTTGGGACAAGCAGAGGCTTGGGAGACCCAGTACTTC
>TRBV7-2|.|TRBJ2-2|many
CASSPDRNPNTGELFF
TGTGCCAGCAGCCCCGACAGAAACCCGAACACCGGGGAGCTGTTTTTT
>TRBV5-1|.|TRBJ2-3|many
CASSLSSTSTDTQYF
TGCGCCAGCAGCTTGTCATCAACATCCACAGATACGCAGTATTTT
>TRBV12-3/TRBV12-4|.|TRBJ2-1|few
CASSLDRGDEQFF
TGTGCCAGCAGTTTAGATCGAGGGGATGAGCAGTTCTTC
>TRBV7-2|.|TRBJ2-7|many
CASSLVHYEQYF
TGTGCCAGCAGCTTAGTACACTACGAGCAGTACTTC
>TRBV5-1|.|TRBJ1-4|many
CASSLESFPEKLFF
TGCGCCAGCAGCTTAGAGTCCTTCCCCGAAAAACTGTTTTTT
>TRBV5-1|.|TRBJ2-3|many
CASSSGVEDTQYF
TGCGCCAGCAGCTCAGGGGTAGAAGATACGCAGTATTTT
>TRBV5-1|TRBD1|TRBJ1-2|many
CASSLDRGYGYTF
TGCGCCAGCAGCTTGGACAGGGGCTATGGCTACACCTTC
>TRBV7-9|.|TRBJ2-7|.
CASTPPTGTEQYF
TGTGCCAGCACCCCCCCAACAGGGACCGAGCAGTACTTC
>TRBV6-5|.|TRBJ2-7|many
CASSIRVSYEQYF
TGTGCCAGCAGTATCAGGGTCTCCTACGAGCAGTACTTC
>TRBV27|TRBD1|TRBJ2-7|many
CASSFETGVTHEQYF
TGTGCCAGCAGTTTCGAAACAGGGGTTACCCACGAGCAGTACTTC
>TRBV11-2|TRBD1|TRBJ2-1|many
CASSQDRGRDEQFF
TGTGCCAGCAGCCAAGACAGGGGGCGCGATGAGCAGTTCTTC
>TRBV10-3|.|TRBJ2-4|many
CAIRGDSSGNIQYF
TGTGCCATCAGGGGCGACTCTTCGGGAAACATTCAGTACTTC
>TRBV7-9|.|TRBJ1-1|.
CASSPFGGQTEAFF
TGTGCCAGCAGCCCATTCGGGGGGCAGACTGAAGCTTTCTTT
>TRBV27|TRBD2|TRBJ2-1|many
CASSTWPGLATEQFF
TGTGCCAGCAGTACGTGGCCGGGACTAGCAACAGAGCAGTTCTTC
>TRBV5-1|TRBD1|TRBJ2-7|many
CASSLAGGTYEQYF
TGCGCCAGCAGCTTAGCAGGGGGAACCTACGAGCAGTACTTC
>TRBV7-2|.|TRBJ2-5|many
CASSFQVGQETQYF
TGTGCCAGCAGCTTTCAAGTCGGTCAAGAGACCCAGTACTTC
>TRBV5-1|.|TRBJ1-1|.
CASSLEGRGGTEAFF
TGCGCCAGCAGCTTGGAGGGCAGGGGTGGCACTGAAGCTTTCTTT
>TRBV11-2|.|TRBJ2-3|many
CASSPRMDTQYF
TGTGCCAGCAGCCCTAGAATGGATACGCAGTATTTT
>TRBV11-2|.|TRBJ2-3|many
CASSLVITGTDTQYF
TGTGCCAGCAGCTTAGTAATTACGGGCACAGATACGCAGTATTTT
>TRBV14|.|TRBJ1-2|many
CASSPQENYGYTF
TGTGCCAGCAGCCCTCAGGAGAACTATGGCTACACCTTC
>TRBV9|TRBD2|TRBJ2-3|many
CASSTGGSGTDTQYF
TGTGCCAGCAGCACCGGGGGGTCCGGCACAGATACGCAGTATTTT
>TRBV5-6|TRBD2|TRBJ2-5|many
CASSLREGKTQYF
TGTGCCAGCAGTCTTAGGGAGGGGAAGACCCAGTACTTC
>TRBV5-1|.|TRBJ2-5|.
CASSYGQSDGETQYF
TGCGCCAGCAGCTATGGACAATCGGATGGAGAGACCCAGTACTTC
>TRBV28|TRBD1|TRBJ2-3|many
CASRGGQGVADTQYF
TGTGCCAGCAGAGGAGGACAGGGAGTTGCAGATACGCAGTATTTT
>TRBV14|.|TRBJ1-5|many
CASSQSQGQPQHF
TGTGCCAGCAGCCAATCACAGGGACAGCCCCAGCATTTT
>TRBV9|TRBD1|TRBJ1-5|many
CASSATGVGNQPQHF
TGTGCCAGCAGCGCAACAGGGGTGGGAAATCAGCCCCAGCATTTT
>TRBV5-1|.|TRBJ2-7|many
CASMRTGSSYEQYF
TGCGCCAGCATGAGGACGGGGAGCTCCTACGAGCAGTACTTC
>TRBV5-1|TRBD2|TRBJ2-1|many
CASSFLAGGNEQFF
TGCGCCAGCAGCTTCCTAGCGGGGGGCAATGAGCAGTTCTTC
>TRBV5-1|TRBD2|TRBJ2-7|many
CASSLASGVSYEQYF
TGCGCCAGCAGCTTGGCTAGCGGGGTGTCCTACGAGCAGTACTTC
>TRBV7-9|.|TRBJ2-7|many
CASSLVLQGNEQYF
TGTGCCAGCAGCTTAGTGTTACAGGGAAACGAGCAGTACTTC
>TRBV5-1|TRBD1|TRBJ2-1|many
CASSLDRGSNEQFF
TGCGCCAGCAGCTTGGACAGGGGGTCTAATGAGCAGTTCTTC
>TRBV5-1|.|TRBJ2-3|many
CASSSDRPTDTQYF
TGCGCCAGCAGCTCCGACAGGCCCACAGATACGCAGTATTTT
>TRBV20-1|TRBD2|TRBJ2-3|.
CSARTLAGASTDTQYF
TGCAGTGCTCGAACTCTAGCGGGAGCTAGCACAGATACGCAGTATTTT
>TRBV12-3/TRBV12-4|.|TRBJ2-6|few
CASSWQSGANVLTF
TGTGCCAGCAGTTGGCAATCTGGGGCCAACGTCCTGACTTTC
>TRBV5-1|.|TRBJ1-1|many
CASSLGAEAFF
TGCGCCAGCAGCTTGGGGGCTGAAGCTTTCTTT
>TRBV9|.|TRBJ2-3|many
CASSPYGGNTDTQYF
TGTGCCAGCAGCCCATATGGGGGGAACACAGATACGCAGTATTTT
>TRBV28|.|TRBJ2-7|many
CASRDWPFYEQYF
TGTGCCAGCAGAGATTGGCCCTTCTACGAGCAGTACTTC
>TRBV11-2|TRBD1|TRBJ2-1|.
CASTDRVANEQFF
TGTGCCAGCACAGACAGGGTTGCCAATGAGCAGTTCTTC
>TRBV11-2|.|TRBJ2-3|.
CASSSLIISTDTQYF
TGTGCCAGCAGCTCCCTCATCATCAGCACAGATACGCAGTATTTT
>TRBV14|.|TRBJ2-3|many
CASSQDPWGEGTDTQYF
TGTGCCAGCAGCCAAGACCCTTGGGGGGAGGGCACAGATACGCAGTATTTT
>TRBV10-2|.|TRBJ2-7|many
CASRRDPEPTYEQYF
TGCGCCAGCAGAAGGGATCCCGAACCGACCTACGAGCAGTACTTC
>TRBV5-5|TRBD2|TRBJ2-3|many
CASSDLAGGVTDTQYF
TGTGCCAGCAGCGACCTAGCGGGGGGAGTCACAGATACGCAGTATTTT
>TRBV20-1|TRBD1|TRBJ2-5|many
CSVRRGKQGALFSETQYF
TGCAGTGTCAGACGGGGGAAGCAGGGGGCTTTGTTCTCGGAGACCCAGTACTTC